This T cell receptor (beta chain) was identified in a study of T-cell memory formation after mild COVID-19. Trimming at V came to 11 bases and at J to 5 bases, leaving 8 bases not matched to a gene. The CDR3 has 13 amino acids. Germline V gene data show CDR1 as SEHNR and CDR2 as FQNEAQ (reference sequence). This clonotype was picked up a small number of times. TCR alpha and TCR beta cDNA libraries carrying sample barcodes and UMIs came from 5'RACE with constant-segment primers. MiXCR, run by TCRdb on the 5' RACE reads, gives a single entry per CDR3 protein. The table lists a few hundred thousand distinct CDR3 sequences, 10% to 13% of them singletons.

Material: PBMCs or a T cell subset sorted from them (not recorded which). This chain connects TRBV7-9 to TRBJ2-2, with 7 bases that match TRBD2. The origin of this receptor is a man aged 18 to 29 who had mild COVID-19 (a few samples of this study predate the infection). Cell type and time point are not known. The CDR3 DNA is TGTGCCGTCTCGACGGGGGGAACCGGGGAGCTGTTTTTT. Amino acid sequence: CAVSTGGTGELFF.